Ten or more counts support the clone carrying this T cell receptor beta chain. The target antigen is unknown. TCRdb used MiXCR to reprocess the reads, holding one entry per CDR3 protein. Here the sample spans about 100,000 distinct CDR3 sequences, 25% to 30% being singletons. These data are taken from a study of T cell repertoires in cytomegalovirus infection. Across the whole study: Through public TCR beta signatures, both CMV infection and matching HLA type were indicated.

Findings and limits, study-wide: Carriage of CMV together with the relevant HLA was identifiable through cumulative public TCR beta family frequency. What dominated the ex vivo response were HLA-C-restricted CMV-specific TCR beta clonotypes.

The CDR3 spans 16 residues. Trimming took 3 bases from V and 6 from J, leaving 20 bases between them. The sequence derives from a human donor in good health (CMV status not recorded). Some clones in this sample may be carry-over from other donors' samples. The material sequenced was CD8+ T cells from cultured PBMCs, taken from culture after CMV antigen stimulation. V usage is TRBV12-3 or TRBV12-4 and J usage is TRBJ1-1, with a tentative D call TRBD1 (5 bases). CDR3 sequence: CASSLGPGPGGSEAFF. The CDR3 coding sequence is TGTGCCAGCAGTTTGGGGCCCGGGCCAGGCGGGTCTGAAGCTTTCTTT.